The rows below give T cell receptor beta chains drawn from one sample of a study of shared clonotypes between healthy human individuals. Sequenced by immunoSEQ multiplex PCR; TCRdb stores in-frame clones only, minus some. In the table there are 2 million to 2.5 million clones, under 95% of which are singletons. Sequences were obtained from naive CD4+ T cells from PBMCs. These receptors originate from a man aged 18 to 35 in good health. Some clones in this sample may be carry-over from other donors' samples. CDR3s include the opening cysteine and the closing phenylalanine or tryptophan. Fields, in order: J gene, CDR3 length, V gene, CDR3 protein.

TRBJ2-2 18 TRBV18 CASSPLPGLAGSTGELFF
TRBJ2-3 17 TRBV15 CATSRVRLAGQVDTQYF
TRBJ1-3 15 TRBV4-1 CASSQVGNSGNTIYF
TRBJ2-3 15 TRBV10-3 CAISEVGFRADTQYF
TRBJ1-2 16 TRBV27 CASSLRPDGPNYGYTF
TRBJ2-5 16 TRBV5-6 CASSLGGLADQETQYF
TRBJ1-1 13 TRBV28 CASRQDLNTEAFF
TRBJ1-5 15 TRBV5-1 CASSLEDSYNQPQHF
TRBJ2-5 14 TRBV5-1 CASSWGQSRETQYF
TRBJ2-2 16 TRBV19 CASSPPRWQHTGELFF
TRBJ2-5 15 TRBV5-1 CASRIVPGREETQYF
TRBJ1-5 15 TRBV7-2 CASSLEGPANQPQHF
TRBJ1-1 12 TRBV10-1 CASVRLNTEAFF
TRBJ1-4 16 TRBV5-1 CASSLGQGARNEKLFF
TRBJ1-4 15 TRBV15 CATSRDGTTWEKLFF
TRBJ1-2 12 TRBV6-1 CASSDSGYGYTF
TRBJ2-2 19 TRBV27 CASSWGSGRALTNTGELFF
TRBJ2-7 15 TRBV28 CASSPWTSVNYEQYF
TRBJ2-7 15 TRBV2 CASSGRQGAVDEQYF
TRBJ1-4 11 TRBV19 CASSPAEKLFF
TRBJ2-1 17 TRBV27 CASSLTPVQASYNEQFF
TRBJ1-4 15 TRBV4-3 CASSKRFATNEKLFF
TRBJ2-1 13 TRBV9 CASSGTLYNEQFF
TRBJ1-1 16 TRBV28 CASRARGGQGNTEAFF
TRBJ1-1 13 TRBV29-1 CSGNRGGDTEAFF
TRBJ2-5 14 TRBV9 CASSVGSEQETQYF
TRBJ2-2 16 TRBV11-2 CASSYKAGSNTGELFF
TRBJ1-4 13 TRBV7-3 CASSPGPGEKLFF
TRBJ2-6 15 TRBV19 CACRQYNAGANVLTF
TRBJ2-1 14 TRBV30 CAWNPGRTYNEQFF
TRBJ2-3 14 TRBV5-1 CASSSGAQGDTQYF
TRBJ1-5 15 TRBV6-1 CASSATGGSNQPQHF
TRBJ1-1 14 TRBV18 CASSPRKEGAEAFF
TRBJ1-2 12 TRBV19 CASSAANYGYTF
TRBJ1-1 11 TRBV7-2 CASSLGGQAFF
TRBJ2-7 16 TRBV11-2 CASSSLLWGSVYEQYF
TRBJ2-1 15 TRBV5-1 CASSYTESSYNEQFF